The rows below give T cell receptor beta chains drawn from one sample of a study of PD-L1 blockade in urothelial cancer. The method was immunoSEQ multiplex PCR; TCRdb's version includes in-frame clones alone and lacks a portion of them. The table lists about 130,000 clones, approximately 88% of them singletons. Sample: PBMCs, taken around atezolizumab (anti-PD-L1) treatment. The source of these receptors is a man aged 50 or older with urothelial cancer. CDR3s include the opening cysteine and the closing phenylalanine or tryptophan. The D gene is left open where the match is weak. Only part of the rows carry a size: once, few, many, or a class if the clone is expanded.

j_call v_call d_call clone_size cdr3_nt cdr3_aa
TRBJ1-1 TRBV19 TRBD1 NA TGTGCCAGCAGACAGGGGGGCACTGAAGCTTTCTTT CASRQGGTEAFF
TRBJ1-2 TRBV15 TRBD1 NA TGTGCCACCAGCAGCGGGAAGGAACAGGGGGGCTACACCTTC CATSSGKEQGGYTF
TRBJ1-1 TRBV29-1 TRBD1 NA TGCAGCGTCGAGGGACAGGTCGTGGATGAAGCTTTCTTT CSVEGQVVDEAFF
TRBJ2-5 TRBV9 TRBD2 NA TGTGCCAGCAGCGGTAGCGGGAGCGGGGAGACCCAGTACTTC CASSGSGSGETQYF
TRBJ2-7 TRBV5-1 NA NA TGCGCCAGCAGAAGCGGACAGGGGACGGCTAGCGGGAGAGGTGCTGGCGAGCAGTACTTC CASRSGQGTASGRGAGEQYF
TRBJ2-1 TRBV11-2 TRBD1 NA TGTGCCAGCAGACCCACAGGGGACAATGAGCAGTTCTTC CASRPTGDNEQFF
TRBJ1-5 TRBV18 NA NA TGTGCCAGCTCACCAGAACATACAGGCAATCAGCCCCAGCATTTT CASSPEHTGNQPQHF
TRBJ2-2 TRBV9 NA NA TGTGCCAGCAGCGTATCTCCCGGGGTGGGCCTCGGGGAGCTGTTTTTT CASSVSPGVGLGELFF
TRBJ2-1 TRBV5-1 TRBD2 NA TGCGCCAGCAGAGAGGGACTAGCGGGAGCCCATGAGCAGTTCTTC CASREGLAGAHEQFF
TRBJ2-7 TRBV5-1 TRBD2 NA TGCGCCAGCAGCCTCGGGACTAGCGGCTCCTACGAGCAGTACTTC CASSLGTSGSYEQYF
TRBJ2-3 TRBV18 TRBD2 NA TGTGCCAGCTCACCCCTCCGGACTAGCGGGAGTAGCACAGATACGCAGTATTTT CASSPLRTSGSSTDTQYF
TRBJ2-7 TRBV28 TRBD1 once TGTGCCAGCAATTACAGGGGCCTTCAATCCTACGAGCAGTACTTC CASNYRGLQSYEQYF
TRBJ2-4 TRBV19 TRBD1 NA TGTGCCAGTAGTATAGATCGGGGCAGGGGGCAGACCAAAAACATTCAGTACTTC CASSIDRGRGQTKNIQYF
TRBJ1-1 TRBV5-1 TRBD1 NA TGCGCCAGCAGCTTGGTGGTGCAGGGGGCGGACACTGAAGCTTTCTTT CASSLVVQGADTEAFF
TRBJ1-2 TRBV9 NA NA TGTGCCAGCAGCGTGTCTTCTAGGAGGGGCTACACCTTC CASSVSSRRGYTF
TRBJ1-6 TRBV28 TRBD1 NA TGTGCCAGCAGGTCACGACAGGGGAGTTCACCCCTCCACTTT CASRSRQGSSPLHF
TRBJ2-3 TRBV18 NA NA TGTGCCAGCTCAGCTCGCCTAGGCGAGGATACGCAGTATTTT CASSARLGEDTQYF
TRBJ2-5 TRBV7-6 NA NA TGTGCCAGCAGCTTAGCCATGGGGGGTGGGTTTGAGACCCAGTACTTC CASSLAMGGGFETQYF
TRBJ1-5 TRBV11-2 NA NA TGTGCCAGCAGCCCCCGACATAGCAATCAGCCCCAGCATTTT CASSPRHSNQPQHF
TRBJ2-7 TRBV6-8 NA NA TGTGCCAGCAGTTACTATGAGGGTTCCTACGAGCAGTACTTC CASSYYEGSYEQYF
TRBJ2-7 TRBV28 TRBD2 NA TGTGCCAGCGGGACTAGCGGGAGTCGGGAGCAGTACTTC CASGTSGSREQYF
TRBJ2-7 TRBV6-6 NA NA TGTGCCAGCAGTTCCAATTACGAGCAGTACTTC CASSSNYEQYF
TRBJ1-1 TRBV6-6 NA NA TGTGCCAGCAGTTTGGGGCGAGGCACTGAAGCTTTCTTT CASSLGRGTEAFF
TRBJ1-2 TRBV5-1 NA NA TGCGCCAGCAGCTTGGGCGGTAGGGAGAATGGCTATGGCTACACCTTC CASSLGGRENGYGYTF
TRBJ2-3 TRBV6-1 NA NA TGTGCCAGCAGCCGGGAGTGGCGCCCAGATACGCAGTATTTT CASSREWRPDTQYF
TRBJ1-5 TRBV6-5 NA once TGTGCCTCCCAAAGAGGCAGCAATCAGCCCCAGCATTTT CASQRGSNQPQHF
TRBJ2-7 TRBV7-2 TRBD2 NA TGTGCCAGCAGTGACCCTGGGACTAGCAACGAGCAGTACTTC CASSDPGTSNEQYF
TRBJ2-7 TRBV15 TRBD1 NA TGTGCCACCAGCAGAGGAGGACAGGGTGCTTACGAGCAGTACTTC CATSRGGQGAYEQYF
TRBJ2-1 TRBV6-1 NA NA TGTGCCAGCAGTGAACGTAAAACGAGGCCTAATGAGCAGTTCTTC CASSERKTRPNEQFF
TRBJ2-7 TRBV7-6 NA NA TGTGCCAGCAGCGCTTCTAGCGCCTACGAGCAGTACTTC CASSASSAYEQYF
TRBJ2-2 TRBV11-2 TRBD2 NA TGTGCCAGCAGCCCACCTAGCGGAAACACCGGGGAGCTGTTTTTT CASSPPSGNTGELFF
TRBJ2-2 TRBV6-4 NA NA TGTGCCAGCAGCACAGACATGAACACCGGGGAGCTGTTTTTT CASSTDMNTGELFF
TRBJ1-1 TRBV28 NA NA TGTGCCAGCAGTTTGCGGGGGGCATCTGAAGCTTTCTTT CASSLRGASEAFF
TRBJ1-1 TRBV6-5 NA NA TGTGCCAGCAGACCACAGGGTTCGAACACTGAAGCTTTCTTT CASRPQGSNTEAFF
TRBJ2-3 TRBV30 NA NA TGTGCCTGGACTGGGGGCCCGGGCACAGATACGCAGTATTTT CAWTGGPGTDTQYF
TRBJ2-1 TRBV29-1 TRBD2 NA TGCAGCGTTGCCGGACTAGCGGGGATGGCCTACAATGAGCAGTTCTTC CSVAGLAGMAYNEQFF
TRBJ2-5 TRBV6-1 NA once TGTGCCAGCATGAACCCACAGGTCCAAGAGACCCAGTACTTC CASMNPQVQETQYF
TRBJ1-6 TRBV30 TRBD1 NA TGTGCCTGGAAGGGACAGGGGAGTTCACCCCTCCACTTT CAWKGQGSSPLHF
TRBJ2-1 TRBV21-1 NA NA TGTGCCAGCACCCCGGGACTAGCGGATTTCGATGAGCAGTTCTTC CASTPGLADFDEQFF
TRBJ2-7 TRBV9 TRBD2 NA TGTGCCAGCAGCTCCCACCGTTCTAGCGGGAGATCCCACGAGCAGTACTTC CASSSHRSSGRSHEQYF
TRBJ2-1 TRBV5-6 TRBD2 NA TGTGCCAGCAGCTCGTTGGGACTAGCGGGGGGGAATGAGCAGTTCTTC CASSSLGLAGGNEQFF
TRBJ1-2 TRBV5-1 NA NA TGCGCCAGCCGATTAGGGTGGGACATGGGATATGGCTACACCTTC CASRLGWDMGYGYTF
TRBJ2-1 TRBV2 TRBD1 NA TGTGCCAGCAGGATACAGGGGGCCTGGTTTAATGAGCAGTTCTTC CASRIQGAWFNEQFF
TRBJ2-5 TRBV28 TRBD2 once TGTGCCAGCAGCTTCGGGACTATCCGGGGGACCCAGTACTTC CASSFGTIRGTQYF
TRBJ1-6 TRBV30 NA NA TGTGCCTGGAGGGGCATGAAGAATTCACCCCTCCACTTT CAWRGMKNSPLHF
TRBJ2-2 TRBV7-9 NA NA TGTGCCAGCAGCCCGAGAGCGAACACCGGGGAGCTGTTTTTT CASSPRANTGELFF
TRBJ2-1 TRBV7-9 NA NA TGTGCCAGCAGCCAATCCCGGGTACGCACTTACAATGAGCAGTTCTTC CASSQSRVRTYNEQFF
TRBJ1-5 TRBV18 NA NA TGTGCCAGCTCACCACCGATCGGTCATCCCCAGCATTTT CASSPPIGHPQHF
TRBJ2-3 TRBV28 NA NA TGTGCCAGCAGTCCTTCCAGCGCAAGCACAGATACGCAGTATTTT CASSPSSASTDTQYF
TRBJ2-2 TRBV19 TRBD1 few TGTGCCAGTCTTCGAGGGACAGGAGTAGATTGGCGGGACACCGGGGAGCTGTTTTTT CASLRGTGVDWRDTGELFF
TRBJ2-5 TRBV19 TRBD2 NA TGTGCCAGTAGCCTGGTGGGAGGGCAGACCCAGTACTTC CASSLVGGQTQYF
TRBJ2-1 TRBV14 NA NA TGTGCCAGCAGCCAAGGCGGGTCCGGCGGAAAGCAGTTCTTC CASSQGGSGGKQFF
TRBJ2-6 TRBV5-4 TRBD2 NA TGTGCCAGCAGCTGGGGACTAGCGGGAGCTGGGGCCAACGTCCTGACTTTC CASSWGLAGAGANVLTF